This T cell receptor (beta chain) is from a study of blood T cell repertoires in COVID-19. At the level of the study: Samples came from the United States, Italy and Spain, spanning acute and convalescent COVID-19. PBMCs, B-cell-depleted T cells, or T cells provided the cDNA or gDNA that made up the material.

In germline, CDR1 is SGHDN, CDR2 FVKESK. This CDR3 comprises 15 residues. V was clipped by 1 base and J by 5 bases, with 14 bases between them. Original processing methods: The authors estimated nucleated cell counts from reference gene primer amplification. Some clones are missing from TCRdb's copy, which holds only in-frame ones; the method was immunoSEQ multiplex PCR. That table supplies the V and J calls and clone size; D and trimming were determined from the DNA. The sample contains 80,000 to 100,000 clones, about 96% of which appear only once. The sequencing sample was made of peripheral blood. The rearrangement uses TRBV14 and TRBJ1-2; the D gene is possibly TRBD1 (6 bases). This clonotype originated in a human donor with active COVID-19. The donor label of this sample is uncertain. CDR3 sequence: CASSQVKGDRYGYTF. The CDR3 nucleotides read TGTGCCAGCAGCCAAGTTAAGGGGGATCGTTATGGCTACACCTTC.